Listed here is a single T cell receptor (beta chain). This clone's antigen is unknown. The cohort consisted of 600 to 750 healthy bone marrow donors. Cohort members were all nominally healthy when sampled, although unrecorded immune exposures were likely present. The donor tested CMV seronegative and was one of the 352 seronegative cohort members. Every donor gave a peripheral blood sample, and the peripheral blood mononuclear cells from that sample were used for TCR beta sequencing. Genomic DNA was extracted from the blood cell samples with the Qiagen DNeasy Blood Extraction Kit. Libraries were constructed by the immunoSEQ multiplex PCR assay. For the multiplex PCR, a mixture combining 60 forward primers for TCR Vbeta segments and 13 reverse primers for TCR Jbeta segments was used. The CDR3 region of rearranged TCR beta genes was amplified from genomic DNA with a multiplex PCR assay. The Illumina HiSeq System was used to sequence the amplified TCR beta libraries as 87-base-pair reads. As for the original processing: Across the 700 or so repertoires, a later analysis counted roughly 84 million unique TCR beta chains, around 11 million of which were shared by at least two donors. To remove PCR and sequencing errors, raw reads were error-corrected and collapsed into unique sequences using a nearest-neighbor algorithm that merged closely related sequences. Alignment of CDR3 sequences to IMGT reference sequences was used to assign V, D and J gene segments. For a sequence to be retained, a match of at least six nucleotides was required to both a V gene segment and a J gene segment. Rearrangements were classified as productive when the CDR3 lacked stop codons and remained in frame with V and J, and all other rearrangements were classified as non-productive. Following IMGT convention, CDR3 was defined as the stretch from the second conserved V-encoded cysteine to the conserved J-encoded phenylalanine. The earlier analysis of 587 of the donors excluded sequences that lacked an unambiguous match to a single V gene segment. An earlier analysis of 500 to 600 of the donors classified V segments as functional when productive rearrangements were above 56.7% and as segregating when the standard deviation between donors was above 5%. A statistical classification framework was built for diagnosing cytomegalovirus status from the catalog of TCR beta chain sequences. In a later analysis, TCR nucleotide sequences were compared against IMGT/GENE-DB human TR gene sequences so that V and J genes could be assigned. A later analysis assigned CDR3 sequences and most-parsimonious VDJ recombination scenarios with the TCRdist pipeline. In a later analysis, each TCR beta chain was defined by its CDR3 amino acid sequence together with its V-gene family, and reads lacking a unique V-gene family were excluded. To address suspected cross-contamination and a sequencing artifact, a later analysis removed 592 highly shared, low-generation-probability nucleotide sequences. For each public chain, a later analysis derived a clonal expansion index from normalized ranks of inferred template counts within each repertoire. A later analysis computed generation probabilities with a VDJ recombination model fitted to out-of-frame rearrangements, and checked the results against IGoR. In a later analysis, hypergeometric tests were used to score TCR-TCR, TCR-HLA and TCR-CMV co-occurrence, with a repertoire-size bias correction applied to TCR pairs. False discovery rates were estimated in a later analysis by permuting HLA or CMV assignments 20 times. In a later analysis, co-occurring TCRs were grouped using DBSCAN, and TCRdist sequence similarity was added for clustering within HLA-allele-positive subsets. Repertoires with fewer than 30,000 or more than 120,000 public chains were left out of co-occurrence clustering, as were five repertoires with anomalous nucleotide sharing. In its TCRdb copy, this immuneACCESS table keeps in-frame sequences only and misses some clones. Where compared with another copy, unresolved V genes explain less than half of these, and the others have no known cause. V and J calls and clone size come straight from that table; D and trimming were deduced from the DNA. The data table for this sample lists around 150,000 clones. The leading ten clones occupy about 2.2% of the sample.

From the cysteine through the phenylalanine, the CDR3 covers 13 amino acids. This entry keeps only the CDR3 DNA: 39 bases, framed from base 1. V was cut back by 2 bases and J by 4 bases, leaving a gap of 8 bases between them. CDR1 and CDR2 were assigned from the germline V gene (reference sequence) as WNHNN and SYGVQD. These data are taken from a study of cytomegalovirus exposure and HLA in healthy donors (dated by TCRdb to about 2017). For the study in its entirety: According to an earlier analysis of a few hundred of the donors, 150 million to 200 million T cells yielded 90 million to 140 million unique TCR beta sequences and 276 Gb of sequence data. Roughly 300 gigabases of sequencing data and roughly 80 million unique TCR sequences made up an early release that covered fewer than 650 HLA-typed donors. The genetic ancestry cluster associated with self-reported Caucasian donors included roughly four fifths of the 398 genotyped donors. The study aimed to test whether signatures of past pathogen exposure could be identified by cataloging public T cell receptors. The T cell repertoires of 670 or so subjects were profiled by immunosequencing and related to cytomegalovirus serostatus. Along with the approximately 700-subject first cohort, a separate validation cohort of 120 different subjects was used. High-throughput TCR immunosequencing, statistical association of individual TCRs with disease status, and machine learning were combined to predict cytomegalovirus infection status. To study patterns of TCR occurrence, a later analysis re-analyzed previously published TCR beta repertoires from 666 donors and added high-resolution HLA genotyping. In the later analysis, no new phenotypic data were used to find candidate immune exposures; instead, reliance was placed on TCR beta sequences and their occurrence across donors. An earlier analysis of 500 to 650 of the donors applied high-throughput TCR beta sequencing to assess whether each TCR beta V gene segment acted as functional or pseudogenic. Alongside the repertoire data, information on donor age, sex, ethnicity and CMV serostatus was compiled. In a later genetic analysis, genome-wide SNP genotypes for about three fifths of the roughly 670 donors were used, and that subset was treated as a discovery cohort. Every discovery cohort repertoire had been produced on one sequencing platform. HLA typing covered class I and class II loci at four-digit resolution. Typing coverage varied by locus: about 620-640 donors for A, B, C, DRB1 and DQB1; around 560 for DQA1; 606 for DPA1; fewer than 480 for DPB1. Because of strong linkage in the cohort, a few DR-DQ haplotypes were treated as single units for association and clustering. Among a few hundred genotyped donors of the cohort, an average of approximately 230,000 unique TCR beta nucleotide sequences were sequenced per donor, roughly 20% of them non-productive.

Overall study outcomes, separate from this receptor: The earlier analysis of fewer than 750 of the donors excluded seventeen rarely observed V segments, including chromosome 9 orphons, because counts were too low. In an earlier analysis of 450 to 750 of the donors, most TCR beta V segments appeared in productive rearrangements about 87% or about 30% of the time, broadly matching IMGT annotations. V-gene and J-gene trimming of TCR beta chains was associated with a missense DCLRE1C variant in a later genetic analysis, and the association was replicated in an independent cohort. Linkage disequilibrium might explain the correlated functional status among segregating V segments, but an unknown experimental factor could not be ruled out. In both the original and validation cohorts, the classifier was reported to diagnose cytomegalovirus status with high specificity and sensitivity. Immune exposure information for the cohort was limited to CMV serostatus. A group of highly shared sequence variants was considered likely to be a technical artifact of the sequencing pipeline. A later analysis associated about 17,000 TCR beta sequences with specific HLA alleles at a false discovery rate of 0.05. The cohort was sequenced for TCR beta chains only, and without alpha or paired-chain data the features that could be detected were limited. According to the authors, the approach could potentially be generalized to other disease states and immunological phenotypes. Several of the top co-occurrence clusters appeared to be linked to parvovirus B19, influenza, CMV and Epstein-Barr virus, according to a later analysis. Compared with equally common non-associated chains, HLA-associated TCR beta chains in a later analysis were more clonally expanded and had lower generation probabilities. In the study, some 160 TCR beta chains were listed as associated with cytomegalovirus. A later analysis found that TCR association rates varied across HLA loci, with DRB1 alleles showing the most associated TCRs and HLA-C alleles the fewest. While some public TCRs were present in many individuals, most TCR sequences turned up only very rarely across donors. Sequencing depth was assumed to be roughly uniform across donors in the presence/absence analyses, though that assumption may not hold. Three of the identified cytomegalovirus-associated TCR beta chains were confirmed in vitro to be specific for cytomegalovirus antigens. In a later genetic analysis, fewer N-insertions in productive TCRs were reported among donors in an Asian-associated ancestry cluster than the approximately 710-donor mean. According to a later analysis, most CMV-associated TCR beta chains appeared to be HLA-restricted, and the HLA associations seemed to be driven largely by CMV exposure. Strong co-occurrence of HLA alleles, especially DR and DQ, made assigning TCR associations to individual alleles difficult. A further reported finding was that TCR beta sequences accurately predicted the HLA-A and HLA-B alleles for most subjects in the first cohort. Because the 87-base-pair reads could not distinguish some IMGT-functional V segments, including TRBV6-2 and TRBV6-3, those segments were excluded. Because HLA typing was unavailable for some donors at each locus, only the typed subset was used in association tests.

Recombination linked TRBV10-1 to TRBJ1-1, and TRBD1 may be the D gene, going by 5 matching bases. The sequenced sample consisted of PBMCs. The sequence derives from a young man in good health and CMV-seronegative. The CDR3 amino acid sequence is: CASSEDRFTEAFF. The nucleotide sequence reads TGCGCCAGCAGTGAGGACAGATTCACTGAAGCTTTCTTT.